Listed here are 11 T cell receptor beta chains from one sample, sequenced in a study of blood T cell repertoires in COVID-19. Clones were sequenced by immunoSEQ multiplex PCR, and TCRdb holds only the in-frame ones, with some missing. The top ten clones hold roughly 15% of a sample with 50,000 or so clones, roughly 85% of them seen once. The specimen was peripheral blood. All receptors derive from a human donor in a cohort sampled during active COVID-19.

The J gene is TRBJ2-1, the V gene TRBV15; 10 nucleotides agree with TRBD2. The germline CDR1 and CDR2 sequences are LNHNV and YYDKDF (reference sequence). This CDR3 contains 16 residues. With 0 bases clipped from V and 7 bases from J, the junction kept 6 bases outside the gene matches. As DNA, the CDR3 is TGTGCCACCAGCAGAGATCACGGGACTAGCGCGAATGAGCAGTTCTTC. It encodes CATSRDHGTSANEQFF.

The chain combines TRBV11-2 with TRBJ1-4; TRBD1 matches at 8 bases. Germline CDR1 SGHAT, CDR2 FQNNGV. This CDR3 has 14 residues. V lost 3 bases, J lost 8 bases, and 5 bases stayed unmatched. The CDR3 DNA is TGTGCCAGCAGCTTGGACAGGGCCAGGGAAAAACTGTTTTTT. This gives the protein CASSLDRAREKLFF.

The V call is TRBV19, the J call TRBJ1-1; 7 bases line up with TRBD1. The CDR3 loop spans 16 amino acids. Germline assignment: CDR1 LNHDA and CDR2 SQIVND (reference sequence). The ends lost 4 bases at V and 2 bases at J; junction bases unmatched: 10. CDR3 in amino acids: CASSTLRTGLNTEAFF. Here the CDR3 DNA reads TGTGCCAGTAGTACCCTCCGGACAGGACTTAACACTGAAGCTTTCTTT.

V and J are TRBV7-9 and TRBJ1-2, with D possibly matching TRBD1 (5 bases). The length of the CDR3 is 13 residues. Germline values: CDR1 SEHNR, CDR2 FQNEAQ (reference sequence). The germline V and J ends were trimmed by 7 bases and 6 bases, with 15 bases remaining between them. This CDR3 is CASNRGGADGYTF. CDR3 DNA: TGTGCCAGCAACAGAGGAGGGGCCGATGGCTACACCTTC.

This rearrangement joins TRBV19 to TRBJ2-1; 11 bases map to TRBD2. The germline V gene has CDR1 LNHDA and CDR2 SQIVND (reference sequence). CDR3 length: 20 amino acids. V shed 8 bases and J 7 bases; nucleotides not matched to a gene: 25. CDR3 protein: CASRNLGGRASGRLGNEQFF. The DNA of the CDR3 is TGTGCCAGTCGTAATTTGGGGGGAAGGGCTAGCGGGAGGCTAGGGAATGAGCAGTTCTTC.

The rearrangement uses TRBV12-3 or TRBV12-4 and TRBJ2-7; no definite D call. Trimming removed 10 bases from V and 3 bases from J, with 10 bases in between. The CDR3 totals 11 residues. In DNA form, the CDR3 reads TGTGCCACCCAGCGAGACTACGAGCAGTACTTC. Its translation is CATQRDYEQYF.

The chain couples TRBV30 to TRBJ1-1, with D tentatively TRBD1 (6 bases). CDR3 length: 14 residues. Trimming stripped 2 bases from V and 11 bases from J, with 21 bases between. CDR1 and CDR2 from the germline V gene are GTSNPN and SVGIG (reference sequence). CDR3 in DNA: TGTGCCTGGAGTTCGTCACAGGGCCCGGGGAAGGCTTTCTTT. This encodes CAWSSSQGPGKAFF.

The chain recombines TRBV29-1 with TRBJ2-7; 13 bases agree with TRBD2. Losses at the gene ends were 7 bases for V and 3 bases for J; bases not matched to a gene: 6. The CDR3 covers 14 residues. Germline V gives CDR1 SQVTM, CDR2 ANQGSEA. Here the CDR3 reads CSARTSGGSYEQYF. In nucleotides, the CDR3 is TGCAGCGCCCGGACTAGCGGGGGAAGCTACGAGCAGTACTTC.

The V gene is TRBV7-3, the J gene TRBJ2-1, with TRBD1 matching 9 bases. The CDR3 loop spans 14 amino acids. Germline V gene sequence: CDR1 SGHTA, CDR2 FQGTGA. The junction had 5 bases not matched to a gene; V was cut back by 5 bases and J by 6 bases. The CDR3 protein is CASSVGTGFNEQFF. CDR3 bases: TGTGCCAGCAGCGTCGGGACAGGGTTCAATGAGCAGTTCTTC.

This rearrangement joins TRBV2 to TRBJ1-3; TRBD1 agrees at 12 bases. CDR3 length: 15 residues. Germline CDR1 and CDR2: SNHLY and FYNNEI. The V gene end was trimmed by 6 bases and the J gene end by 2 bases; junction bases not matched to a gene: 2. CDR3 sequence: CASRGQGAAGNTIYF. The CDR3 bases are TGTGCCAGCAGGGGACAGGGGGCAGCTGGAAACACCATATATTTT.

The chain employs TRBV19 and TRBJ2-7; the D is unclear. This CDR3 is 14 amino acids long. In germline, CDR1 is LNHDA, CDR2 SQIVND (reference sequence). Trimming cost V 4 bases and J 6 bases, with 16 bases left between them. The DNA of the CDR3 is TGTGCCAGTAGTACCCCCGGAGCCCTCATCGAGCAGTACTTC. Its translation is CASSTPGALIEQYF.